Below, one TCR beta chain is given with its context. Its specificity is unknown. Study findings and constraints: Whole repertoires were not studied in the larger cohort, only one V-J beta rearrangement. Tumor-infiltrating Treg TCR alpha and beta sequences overlapped most with tumor naive CD4+ T cells, then blood naive. The TCR gene usage of tumor memory CD4+ T cells clustered together with blood and lymph node memory CD4+ cells and with lymph node naive CD4+ cells.

Semi-nested PCR with Nested Universal Primer A followed constant-region reverse priming of full-length variable regions. Each CDR3 protein gets one entry after TCRdb re-called the 5' RACE reads with MiXCR. The top ten clones hold 2% to 2.5% of a sample with roughly 56,000 distinct CDR3 sequences, more than 25% of them seen once. The CDR3 is 16 amino acids. The germline V and J ends were trimmed by 3 bases and 5 bases, with 19 bases remaining between them. Per germline, CDR1 MNHNS and CDR2 SASEGT. The sample taken for sequencing was tumor-infiltrating naive CD4+ T cells sorted from the breast tumor. As for subset: naive CD4+ T cells, CD4+CD45RA+CD25-. The chain uses TRBV6-1 and TRBJ2-5, with D possibly called TRBD1 or TRBD2 (5 bases each). This TCR came from a female donor with breast cancer. The DNA for the CDR3 is TGTGCCAGCAGTGAGGGACGGACATCGCTCATTGAGACCCAGTACTTC. Protein product: CASSEGRTSLIETQYF.